A selection of T cell receptor beta chains follows, all from one sample in a study of long-term antiretroviral therapy in people with HIV. Generated by immunoSEQ multiplex PCR, the TCRdb table keeps only in-frame clones and is missing some. The sample records 30,000 to 35,000 clones, nearly 95% being singletons. Material: unsorted PBMCs, obtained around 5 years after starting antiretroviral therapy. These receptors all stem from a woman aged 50 to 65 with HIV. The CDR3 runs from the conserved cysteine through the conserved F or W. A D gene is named only where the DNA matches it firmly. The listing skips clone size in some rows; elsewhere it reads once, few, many or a size class.

j_gene | v_gene | abundance | d_gene | CDR3nt | CDR3aa
TRBJ2-3 | TRBV29-1 | - | TRBD2 | TGCAGCGTAAATGCGGGGGAGACTACAGATACGCAGTATTTT | CSVNAGETTDTQYF
TRBJ1-4 | TRBV7-9 | - | - | TGTGCCAGCAGCTTAGTCCAGACTAATGAAAAACTGTTTTTT | CASSLVQTNEKLFF
TRBJ2-7 | TRBV6-5 | - | - | TGTGCCAGCACCAAGGGGGGGAGGTACGAGCAGTACTTC | CASTKGGRYEQYF
TRBJ2-1 | TRBV4-2 | - | TRBD2 | TGTGCCAGCAGCCCTCTAGCGGTCTCCTACAATGAGCAGTTCTTC | CASSPLAVSYNEQFF
TRBJ1-2 | TRBV10-3 | - | - | TGTGCCATCAGTGAAATAGAGAACTATGGCTACACCTTC | CAISEIENYGYTF
TRBJ2-2 | TRBV5-1 | - | TRBD1 | TGCGCCAGCAGCTATACAGGGGGATCGAACACCGGGGAGCTGTTTTTT | CASSYTGGSNTGELFF
TRBJ2-7 | TRBV6-6 | - | TRBD1 | TGTGCCGCCGGGACAGTTCCCTACGAGCAGTACTTC | CAAGTVPYEQYF
TRBJ2-2 | TRBV11-2 | - | TRBD1 | TGTGCCAGCAGCTTCACTACAGGGGCCGGGGAGCTGTTTTTT | CASSFTTGAGELFF
TRBJ2-3 | TRBV9 | - | - | TGTGCCAGCAGCGTAGATCTAGGGGATAGTACAGATACGCAGTATTTT | CASSVDLGDSTDTQYF
TRBJ2-7 | TRBV29-1 | - | TRBD2 | TGCAGCGTGAAAAGTTGGCTAGCGGGGCCCTACGAGCAGTACTTC | CSVKSWLAGPYEQYF
TRBJ1-5 | TRBV19 | - | - | TGTGCCAGTAGTATAGCAGCGGCTAGCAATCAGCCCCAGCATTTT | CASSIAAASNQPQHF
TRBJ2-2 | TRBV5-1 | once | - | TGCGCCAGCAGCTTGGACGGGGTCACGAACACCGGGGAGCTGTTTTTT | CASSLDGVTNTGELFF
TRBJ1-2 | TRBV5-1 | - | - | TGCGCCAGCAGCTTGGCAATTGGATCCTCTAACTATGGCTACACCTTC | CASSLAIGSSNYGYTF
TRBJ2-5 | TRBV9 | - | TRBD2 | TGTGCCAGCAGCGTAGAGGGACTAGCGGGGCAAGAGACCCAGTACTTC | CASSVEGLAGQETQYF
TRBJ2-7 | TRBV19 | - | - | TGTGCCAGTAGTCCCCTCCCCCGCTACGAGCAGTACTTC | CASSPLPRYEQYF
TRBJ2-2 | TRBV9 | - | TRBD2 | TGTGCCAGCAGCGTAGGTGTAGCGGGGGGGCCTGCGGCCGGGGAGCTGTTTTTT | CASSVGVAGGPAAGELFF
TRBJ2-3 | TRBV2 | - | - | TGTGCCAGCAGTGAGGAGTATACGCAGTATTTT | CASSEEYTQYF
TRBJ2-3 | TRBV2 | - | TRBD2 | TGTGCCAGCAGTGGTGCTAGCGGGGTAGATACGCAGTATTTT | CASSGASGVDTQYF
TRBJ2-3 | TRBV6-5 | - | - | TGTGCCAGCAGTCCCATAAATCCCAGGACGCAGTATTTT | CASSPINPRTQYF
TRBJ2-1 | TRBV13 | - | - | TGTGCCAGCAGCTTTTCTCTGGGACACAATGAGCAGTTCTTC | CASSFSLGHNEQFF
TRBJ2-3 | TRBV19 | - | TRBD1 | TGTGCCAGTCAATGGGGACAGAACACAGATACGCAGTATTTT | CASQWGQNTDTQYF
TRBJ2-5 | TRBV30 | - | - | TGTGCCGGGGGGCGGGGGCTCCAAGAGACCCAGTACTTC | CAGGRGLQETQYF
TRBJ2-5 | TRBV4-2 | - | TRBD1 | TGTGCCAGCAGCCAGGGGACAGGTATTAGGCAGACCCAGTACTTC | CASSQGTGIRQTQYF
TRBJ2-7 | TRBV30 | - | TRBD1 | TGTGCCTGGAAAGTAGGCAGGGGGATAAACGAGCAGTACTTC | CAWKVGRGINEQYF
TRBJ2-5 | TRBV10-2 | - | - | TGCGCCAGCAGCGCTATCGACACCCTAGGGGGAGAGACCCAGTACTTC | CASSAIDTLGGETQYF
TRBJ2-1 | TRBV4-2 | - | TRBD2 | TGTGCCAGCACATCACTAGCGGGGGGGCCGAGTGAGCAGTTCTTC | CASTSLAGGPSEQFF
TRBJ2-7 | TRBV18 | once | - | TGTGCCAGCTCACCAGGCAGGGAGTTCGAGCAGTACTTC | CASSPGREFEQYF
TRBJ2-1 | TRBV5-1 | - | TRBD2 | TGCGCCAGCAGCTTGCGCCGAGGACTAGCGGGGGACCACAATGAGCAGTTCTTC | CASSLRRGLAGDHNEQFF
TRBJ2-3 | TRBV10-2 | - | TRBD2 | TGCGCCAGCAGTGCAGGGACTAGCGGGGGAACAGATACGCAGTATTTT | CASSAGTSGGTDTQYF
TRBJ1-1 | TRBV19 | - | TRBD1 | TGTGCCAGTAGTCTTTGGGACAGGGATACTGAAGCTTTCTTT | CASSLWDRDTEAFF
TRBJ1-2 | TRBV2 | - | - | TGTGCCAGCAGTCTCGGGCGGGTGGGCTACACCTTC | CASSLGRVGYTF
TRBJ1-1 | TRBV2 | - | - | TGTGCCAGCAGTGATCCCCCGACAGTGTTGAACACTGAAGCTTTCTTT | CASSDPPTVLNTEAFF
TRBJ1-1 | TRBV6-5 | - | TRBD1 | TGTGCCAGCAGTTATGGGGGACAGGGCACTGAAGCTTTCTTT | CASSYGGQGTEAFF